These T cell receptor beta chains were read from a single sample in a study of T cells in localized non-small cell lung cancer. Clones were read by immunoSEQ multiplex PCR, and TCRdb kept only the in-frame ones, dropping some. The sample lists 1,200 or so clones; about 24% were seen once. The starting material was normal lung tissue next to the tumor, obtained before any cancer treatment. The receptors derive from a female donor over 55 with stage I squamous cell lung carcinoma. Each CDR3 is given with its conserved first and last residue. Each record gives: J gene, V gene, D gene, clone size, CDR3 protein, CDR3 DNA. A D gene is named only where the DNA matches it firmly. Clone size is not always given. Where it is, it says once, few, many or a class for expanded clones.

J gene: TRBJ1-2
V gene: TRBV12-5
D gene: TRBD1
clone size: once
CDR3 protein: CASGNNRGVLDGYTF
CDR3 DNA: TGTGCTAGTGGCAATAACAGGGGGGTTTTGGATGGCTACACCTTC

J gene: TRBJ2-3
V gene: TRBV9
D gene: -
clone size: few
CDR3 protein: CASSPSDKLGLRYDIDTQYF
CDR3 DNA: TGTGCCAGCAGCCCTTCCGATAAGTTGGGGTTGAGATACGATATTGATACGCAGTATTTT

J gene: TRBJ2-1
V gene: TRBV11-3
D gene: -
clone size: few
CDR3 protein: CASSSRGPLSSYNEQFF
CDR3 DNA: TGTGCCAGCAGCTCCCGAGGGCCTTTGAGCTCCTACAATGAGCAGTTCTTC

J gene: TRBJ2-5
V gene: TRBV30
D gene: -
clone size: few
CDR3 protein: CACPVELTETKNF
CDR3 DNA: TGTGCCTGCCCAGTTGAGTTAACAGAGACTAAAAACTTC

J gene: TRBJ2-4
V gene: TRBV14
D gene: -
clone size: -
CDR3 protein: CASSSGSGSENIQYF
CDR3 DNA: TGTGCCAGCAGCTCAGGGTCGGGGAGCGAAAACATTCAGTACTTC

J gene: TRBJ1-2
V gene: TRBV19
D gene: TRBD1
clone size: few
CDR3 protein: CASSSSGTGDGYTF
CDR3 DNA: TGTGCCAGTAGTAGCTCCGGGACAGGGGATGGCTACACCTTC

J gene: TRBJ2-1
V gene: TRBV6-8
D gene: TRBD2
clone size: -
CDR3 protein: CAISGDLAGGGNEQFF
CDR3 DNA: TGTGCCATCAGTGGCGATCTAGCGGGAGGCGGGAATGAGCAGTTCTTC

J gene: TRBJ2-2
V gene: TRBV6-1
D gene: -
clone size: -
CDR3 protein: CASSEASGANTGELFF
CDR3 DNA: TGTGCCAGCAGTGAAGCCTCCGGGGCGAACACCGGGGAGCTGTTTTTT

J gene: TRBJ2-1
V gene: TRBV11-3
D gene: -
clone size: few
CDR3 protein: CASSLRRLLSYNEQFF
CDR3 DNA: TGTGCCAGCAGCTTGAGACGCCTGCTCTCCTACAATGAGCAGTTCTTC

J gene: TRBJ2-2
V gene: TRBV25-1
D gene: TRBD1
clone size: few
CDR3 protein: CASGGQVNTGELFF
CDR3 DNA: TGTGCCAGCGGGGGACAGGTGAACACCGGGGAGCTGTTTTTT

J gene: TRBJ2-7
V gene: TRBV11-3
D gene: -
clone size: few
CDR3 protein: CASSPRRGQIYEQYF
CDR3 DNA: TGTGCCAGCAGCCCAAGGCGAGGCCAAATCTACGAGCAGTACTTC

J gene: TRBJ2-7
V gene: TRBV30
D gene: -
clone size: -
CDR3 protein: CAWSYSLGYEQYF
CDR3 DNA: TGTGCCTGGAGCTACAGTTTGGGGTACGAGCAGTACTTC

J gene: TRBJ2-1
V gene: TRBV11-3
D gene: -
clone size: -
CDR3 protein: CASSLVGVGLYNEQFF
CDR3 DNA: TGTGCCAGCAGCTTAGTAGGGGTGGGGCTTTACAATGAGCAGTTCTTC

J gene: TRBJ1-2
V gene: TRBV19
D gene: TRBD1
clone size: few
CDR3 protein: CASSDRDILNYGYTF
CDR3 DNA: TGTGCCAGTAGTGACAGGGACATTCTTAACTATGGCTACACCTTC

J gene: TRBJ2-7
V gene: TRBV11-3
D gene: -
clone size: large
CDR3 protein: CASSLRGTGTQDHF
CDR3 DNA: TGTGCCAGCAGCTTGAGGGGGACCGGGACGCAAGATCACTTC

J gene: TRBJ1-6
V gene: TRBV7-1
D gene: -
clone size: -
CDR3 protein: CASSPWTGNSPLHF
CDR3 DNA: TGTGCCAGCAGCCCCTGGACGGGTAATTCACCCCTCCACTTT

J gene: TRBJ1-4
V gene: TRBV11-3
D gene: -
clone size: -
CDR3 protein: CASSPSALTNEKLFF
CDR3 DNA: TGTGCCAGCAGCCCCTCGGCCCTAACTAATGAAAAACTGTTTTTT

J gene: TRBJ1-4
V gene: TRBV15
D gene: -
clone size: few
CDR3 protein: CATSLRTVNEKLFF
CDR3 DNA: TGTGCCACCAGCCTTAGGACAGTTAATGAAAAACTGTTTTTT

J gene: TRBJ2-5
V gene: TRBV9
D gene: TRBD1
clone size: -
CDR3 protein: CASKSQGVGTQYF
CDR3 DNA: TGTGCCAGCAAATCCCAGGGGGTGGGGACCCAGTACTTC

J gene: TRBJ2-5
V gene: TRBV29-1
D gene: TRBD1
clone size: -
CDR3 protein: CSGGQGRETQYF
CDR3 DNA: TGCAGCGGGGGACAGGGCCGAGAGACCCAGTACTTC

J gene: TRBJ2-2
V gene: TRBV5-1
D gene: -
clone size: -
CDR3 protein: CASSLLLANTGELFF
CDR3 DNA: TGCGCCAGCAGCTTGTTACTAGCGAACACCGGGGAGCTGTTTTTT

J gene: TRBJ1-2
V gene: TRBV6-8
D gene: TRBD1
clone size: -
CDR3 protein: CASSEDRAPYGYTF
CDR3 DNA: TGTGCCAGCAGTGAGGACAGGGCCCCCTATGGCTACACCTTC